Listed here is a single TCR beta chain. Its target is not known. These data originate in a study of graft-versus-host responses after intestinal transplantation. For the study at large: Multivisceral, liver-intestinal, or isolated intestinal grafts were transplanted into recipients. Each patient got anti-thymocyte globulin induction, then tacrolimus and steroids for roughly 3 years.

The assay was immunoSEQ multiplex PCR, and TCRdb's table has in-frame clones only and misses some. The sample has about 59,000 clones, 90% to 95% seen once. Study-level results: Researchers found GvH clones in recipient marrow, and some showed up first in ileum or blood.

This TCR was recovered from a human donor who was the organ donor for an intestinal transplant. Sequences were derived from unstimulated CD4+ T cells sorted from spleen or lymph node cells, sampled before transplant.

Here the CDR3 reads CASSLGATNEKLFF. The CDR3 DNA follows: TGCGCCAGCAGCCTGGGTGCAACTAATGAAAAACTGTTTTTT. The rearrangement uses TRBV5-1 and TRBJ1-4, with no clear D. V was pared by 4 bases and J by 0 bases, with 7 bases between. There are 14 residues in the CDR3. Germline values: CDR1 SGHRS, CDR2 YFSETQ.